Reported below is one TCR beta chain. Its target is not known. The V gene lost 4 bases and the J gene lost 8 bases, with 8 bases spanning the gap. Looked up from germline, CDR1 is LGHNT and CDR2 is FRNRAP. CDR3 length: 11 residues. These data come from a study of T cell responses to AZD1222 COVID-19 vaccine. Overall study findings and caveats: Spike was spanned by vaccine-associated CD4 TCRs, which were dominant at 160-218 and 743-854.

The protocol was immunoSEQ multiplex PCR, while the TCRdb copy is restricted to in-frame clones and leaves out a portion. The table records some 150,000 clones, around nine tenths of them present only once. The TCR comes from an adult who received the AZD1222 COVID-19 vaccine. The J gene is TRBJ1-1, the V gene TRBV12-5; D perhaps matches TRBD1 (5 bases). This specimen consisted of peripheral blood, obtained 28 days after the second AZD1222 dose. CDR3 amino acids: CASGWGREAFF. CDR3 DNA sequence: TGTGCTAGTGGTTGGGGACGGGAAGCTTTCTTT. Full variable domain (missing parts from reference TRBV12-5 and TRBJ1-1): DARVTQTPRHKVTEMGQEVTMRCQPILGHNTVFWYRQTMMQGLELLAYFRNRAPLDDSGMPKDRFSAEMPDATLATLKIQPSEPRDSAVYFCASGWGREAFFGQGTRLTVV.